This T cell receptor beta chain was found in a study of blood T cell repertoires in COVID-19. Overall study: Sample material is recorded as cDNA or gDNA derived from T cells, B-cell-depleted T cells, or PBMCs.

The data were produced by immunoSEQ multiplex PCR, yet TCRdb's version contains in-frame clones alone and is incomplete. The data contain about 200,000 clones, just under 85% of them singletons. The CDR3 consists of 16 residues. Germline lookup yields CDR1 MNHEY and CDR2 SMNVEV (reference sequence). V lost 7 bases to trimming and J lost 2 bases, with 17 bases between them. The V and J genes are TRBV27 and TRBJ2-2; perhaps TRBD2 as D (7 bases). The clonotype originates from a woman aged 45-60 years with active or convalescent COVID-19. The sample consisted of peripheral blood. The DNA for the CDR3 is TGTGCCAGCACCTTTAGAGGGGGGGTCAACACCGGGGAGCTGTTTTTT. This encodes CASTFRGGVNTGELFF.